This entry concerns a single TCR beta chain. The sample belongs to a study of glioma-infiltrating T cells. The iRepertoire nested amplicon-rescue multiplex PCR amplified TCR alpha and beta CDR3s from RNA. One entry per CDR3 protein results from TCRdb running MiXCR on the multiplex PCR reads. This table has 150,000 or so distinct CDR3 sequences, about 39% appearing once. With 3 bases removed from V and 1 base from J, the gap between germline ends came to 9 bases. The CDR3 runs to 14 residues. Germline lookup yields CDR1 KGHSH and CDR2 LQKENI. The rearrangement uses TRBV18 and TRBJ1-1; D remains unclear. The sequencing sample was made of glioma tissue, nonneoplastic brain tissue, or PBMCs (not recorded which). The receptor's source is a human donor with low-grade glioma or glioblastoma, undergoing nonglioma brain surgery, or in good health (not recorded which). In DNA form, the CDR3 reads TGTGCCAGCTCACCGGGGAGCGGGAACACTGAAGCTTTCTTT. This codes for CASSPGSGNTEAFF.